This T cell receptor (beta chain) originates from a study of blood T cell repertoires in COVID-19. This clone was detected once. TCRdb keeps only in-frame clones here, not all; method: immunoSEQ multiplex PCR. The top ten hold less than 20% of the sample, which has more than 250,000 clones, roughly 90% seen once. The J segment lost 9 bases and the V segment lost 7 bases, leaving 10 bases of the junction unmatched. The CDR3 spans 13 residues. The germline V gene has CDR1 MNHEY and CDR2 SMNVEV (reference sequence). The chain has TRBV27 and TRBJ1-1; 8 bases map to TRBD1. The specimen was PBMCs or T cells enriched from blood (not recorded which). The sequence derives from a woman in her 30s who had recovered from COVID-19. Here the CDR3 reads CASTIRTGKKAFF. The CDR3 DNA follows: TGTGCCAGCACGATTCGGACAGGGAAGAAAGCTTTCTTT.